The 27 T cell receptor beta chains below were found in one sample sequenced in a study of T cells in Graves' hyperthyroidism and ophthalmopathy. From RNA transcripts, TCR beta CDR3 regions were amplified. TCR CDR3 underwent first-round RT-PCR with the HTBI primer set. TCRdb re-analysed the multiplex PCR reads in MiXCR, keeping a single row per CDR3 protein. The sample carries under 350,000 distinct CDR3 sequences, 20% to 25% recorded once. The sequencing input was blood. These receptors originate from a woman aged 45-65 years with Graves' hyperthyroidism.

This clonotype was recorded once. This sequence joins TRBV2 and TRBJ2-5, with D possibly matching TRBD1 (6 bases). Germline CDR1 reads SNHLY; CDR2 reads FYNNEI. V lost 6 bases, J lost 5 bases, and 10 bases lay in between. There are 12 residues in the CDR3. CDR3 nucleotides: TGTGCCAGCAGGGCAGGGGCCGAGACCCAGTACTTC. Its translation: CASRAGAETQYF.

The table lists this clonotype with many counts. The chain is built from TRBV28 and TRBJ1-2; D perhaps matches TRBD1 (6 bases). Looked up from germline, CDR1 is MDHEN and CDR2 is SYDVKM. Trimming left V 6 bases short and J 5 bases short, with 16 bases between. The CDR3 is 14 residues long. The CDR3 protein is CASRSGQKIYGYTF. In DNA form, the CDR3 reads TGTGCCAGCAGATCCGGACAGAAGATATATGGCTACACCTTC.

This clonotype was detected many times. The chain links TRBV28 to TRBJ2-5, with D perhaps TRBD2 (6 bases). Trimming stripped 6 bases from V and 5 bases from J, with 22 bases between. Germline CDR1 MDHEN, CDR2 SYDVKM. The CDR3 extends over 16 amino acids. CDR3 sequence: CASRSLFGSRGETQYF. CDR3 nucleotides: TGTGCCAGCAGAAGTCTGTTCGGGTCCCGGGGGGAGACCCAGTACTTC.

The table lists this clonotype with many counts. J is TRBJ1-1 and V is TRBV29-1, with a tentative D call TRBD1 (5 bases). Germline CDR1 SQVTM, CDR2 ANQGSEA. V was shortened by 4 bases and J by 5 bases, with 8 bases between the two germline ends. The CDR3 is 11 amino acids. CDR3 amino acids: CSVGGGTEAFF. CDR3 bases: TGCAGCGTTGGGGGGGGAACTGAAGCTTTCTTT.

This clonotype has a handful of counts. A much more abundant neighbour one base away suggests this may be a read error. The rearrangement joins TRBV28 to TRBJ2-7; 8 bases are a match to TRBD2. CDR3 length: 16 amino acids. CDR1 MDHEN and CDR2 SYDVKM come from the germline V gene. CDR3 nucleotide sequence: TGTGCCAGCCAACCCCCACTAGCGGAAATATCCTACGAGCATTACTTC. Translating gives CASQPPLAEISYEHYF.

As for this clonotype: A read error is possible here, since a much larger clone lies one base away. The rearrangement joins TRBV2 to TRBJ2-7, with no clear D. CDR3 length: 12 residues. Germline V gives CDR1 SNHLY, CDR2 FYNNEI. V was shortened by 3 bases and J by 2 bases, with 5 bases between the two germline ends. This CDR3 reads CASSDKAYEQYF. The CDR3 DNA sequence: TGTGCCAGCAGTGACAAGGCCTACGAGCAGTACTTC.

This clonotype came up a few times. The chain couples TRBV28 to TRBJ1-1; 8 bases map to TRBD1. The germline V gene encodes CDR1 MDHEN and CDR2 SYDVKM. This CDR3 comprises 14 residues. V shed 7 bases, J shed 1 base, and the junction held 5 bases outside the gene matches. The CDR3 nucleotides read TGTGCCAGCATGGGGGGACAGGCGAACACTGAAGCTTTCTTT. This encodes CASMGGQANTEAFF.

This clonotype was seen many times. The V and J genes are TRBV11-2 and TRBJ2-2; D remains ambiguous. Germline V lookup: CDR1 SGHAT, CDR2 FQNNGV. The CDR3 is 13 residues long. The ends were cut back, 8 bases at V and 0 bases at J, with 7 bases in the middle. This CDR3 reads CASRWTNTGELFF. CDR3 coding DNA: TGTGCCAGCCGATGGACGAACACCGGGGAGCTGTTTTTT. The full variable domain, in which reference TRBV11-2 and TRBJ2-2 provide the parts outside the CDR3, is EAGVAQSPRYKIIEKRQSVAFWCNPISGHATLYWYQQILGQGPKLLIQFQNNGVVDDSQLPKDRFSAERLKGVDSTLKIQPAKLEDSAVYLCASRWTNTGELFFGEGSRLTVL.

This clonotype was seen many times. The chain uses TRBV29-1 and TRBJ2-1, with TRBD1 matching over 7 bases. The CDR3 loop spans 14 amino acids. V gave up 6 bases and J gave up 0 bases; unmatched junction bases: 5. Germline CDR1 reads SQVTM; CDR2 reads ANQGSEA. The CDR3 DNA reads as TGCAGCGTCGAGGGACAGAGCTCCTACAATGAGCAGTTCTTC. This sequence encodes CSVEGQSSYNEQFF.

This clonotype was recorded many times. This sequence joins TRBV9 and TRBJ2-1; D remains ambiguous. This CDR3 is 15 amino acids long. V dropped 0 bases and J dropped 2 bases, with 9 bases sitting between them. The germline V gene has CDR1 SGDLS and CDR2 YYNGEE. This chain's CDR3 is CASSVDGEAYNEQFF. CDR3 bases: TGTGCCAGCAGCGTAGATGGGGAAGCCTACAATGAGCAGTTCTTC.

This clonotype was counted once. The chain carries TRBV7-8 and TRBJ2-1, with 8 nucleotides matching TRBD2. The CDR3 covers 16 residues. The trim removed 3 bases at V and 4 bases at J, leaving 8 bases unmatched. Germline V gene lookup returns CDR1 SGHVS and CDR2 FQNEAQ. CDR3 sequence: CASSFYSGSSYNEQFF. The CDR3 coding sequence is TGTGCCAGCAGCTTCTACAGCGGGAGTTCGTACAATGAGCAGTTCTTC. Full variable domain (missing parts from reference TRBV7-8 and TRBJ2-1): GAGVSQSPRYKVAKRGQDVALRCDPISGHVSLFWYQQALGQGPEFLTYFQNEAQLDKSGLPSDRFFAERPEGSVSTLKIQRTQQEDSAVYLCASSFYSGSSYNEQFFGPGTRLTVL.

V gene TRBV2 combines with J gene TRBJ1-2; D ambiguous. The CDR3 contains 15 residues. The V end lost 5 bases, the J end lost 3 bases, and 16 bases lay between the germline ends. From germline, CDR1 is SNHLY and CDR2 FYNNEI. The CDR3 loop is CASSLSLPEYYGYTF. The CDR3 DNA follows: TGTGCCAGCAGTTTAAGCCTCCCCGAGTACTATGGCTACACCTTC.

The chain links TRBV6-1 to TRBJ1-6; unclear D gene. Germline values: CDR1 MNHNS, CDR2 SASEGT. Trimming left V 2 bases short and J 6 bases short, with 11 bases between. The CDR3 spans 15 residues. Here the CDR3 DNA reads TGTGCCAGCAGTGAAAGTCGACTGGTTAATTCACCCCTCCACTTT. It yields the protein CASSESRLVNSPLHF.

The chain combines TRBV15 with TRBJ2-4; D is perhaps TRBD2 (5 bases). The V gene lost 0 bases and the J gene lost 4 bases, with 7 bases spanning the gap. The CDR3 runs to 14 residues. CDR1 and CDR2 (germline): LNHNV, YYDKDF (reference sequence). Here the CDR3 reads CATSRDRGKNIQYF. CDR3 in DNA: TGTGCCACCAGCAGAGATCGGGGTAAAAACATTCAGTACTTC.

Many counts were recorded for this clonotype. The chain employs TRBV10-3 and TRBJ1-1; D unresolved. The CDR3 contains 14 residues. With 2 bases removed from V and 2 bases from J, the gap between germline ends came to 9 bases. Looked up from germline, CDR1 is ENHRY and CDR2 is SYGVKD. CDR3 residues: CAISETATNTEAFF. The CDR3 DNA is TGTGCCATCAGTGAGACGGCCACTAACACTGAAGCTTTCTTT.

In its sample, this clonotype was seen many times. The chain has TRBV3-1 and TRBJ1-1; tentatively, D is TRBD1 (6 bases). There are 15 residues in the CDR3. Germline assignment: CDR1 LGHDT and CDR2 YNNKEL (reference sequence). The V and J ends lost 7 bases and 0 bases respectively, with 15 bases between them. CDR3 in DNA: TGTGCCAGCACTCCTAAGGGGGGGATGAACACTGAAGCTTTCTTT. Translated, it gives CASTPKGGMNTEAFF.

The chain joins TRBV28 to TRBJ2-1, with 10 bases aligning to TRBD2. CDR3 length: 17 residues. Germline V lookup: CDR1 MDHEN, CDR2 SYDVKM. V trimming: 5 bases; J trimming: 0 bases; junction bases outside the gene matches: 7. The CDR3 DNA reads as TGTGCCAGCAGTCCCACCGTAGCGGGAGGCTCCTACAATGAGCAGTTCTTC. Translating it yields CASSPTVAGGSYNEQFF.

This clonotype was found many times. The chain employs TRBV28 and TRBJ2-3; 7 bases fit TRBD1. This CDR3 spans 15 amino acids. V was pared by 4 bases and J by 3 bases, with 7 bases of the junction left unmatched. The V gene's germline CDR1 is MDHEN and CDR2 SYDVKM. The CDR3 region has the DNA TGTGCCAGCAGTTCCCAGGGGGATGAAACAGATACGCAGTATTTT. Its translation is CASSSQGDETDTQYF.

In this sample, this clonotype turned up many times. The chain has TRBV20-1 and TRBJ1-5, with D maybe TRBD1 (6 bases). V lost 5 bases, J lost 4 bases, and 9 bases lay in between. Germline CDR1 is DFQATT and CDR2 is SNEGSKA (reference sequence). The CDR3 totals 12 residues. The CDR3 is CSAGDMNQPQHF. Written as DNA, the CDR3 is TGCAGTGCTGGGGACATGAATCAGCCCCAGCATTTT.

This clonotype was seen repeatedly, ten times or more. The rearrangement links TRBV12-3 or TRBV12-4 to TRBJ2-1; D might be TRBD1 (6 bases). Trimming left V 6 bases short and J 0 bases short, with 12 bases between. The CDR3 spans 15 residues. In DNA, the CDR3 is TGTGCCAGCAGCGGACAGAAGAGCTCCTACAATGAGCAGTTCTTC. Residues: CASSGQKSSYNEQFF.

J is TRBJ2-2 and V is TRBV5-1; D gene uncertain. Germline values: CDR1 SGHRS, CDR2 YFSETQ. Trimming pared 2 bases from V and 4 bases from J, leaving 15 bases between. This CDR3 is 16 amino acids long. Here the CDR3 reads CASSLVLGASTGELFF. CDR3 sequence (DNA): TGCGCCAGCAGCTTAGTCCTGGGCGCAAGCACCGGGGAGCTGTTTTTT.

The chain is built from TRBV6-2 or TRBV6-3 and TRBJ2-3; 7 bases line up with TRBD2. This CDR3 is 20 amino acids long. Trimming took 2 bases from V and 4 from J; bases not matched to a gene: 21. Per the germline V gene, CDR1 is MNHEY and CDR2 is SVGEGT. The CDR3 bases are TGTGCCAGCAGTTACGATGCACGTGGTTCCACATGGGAGGGCCCAGATACGCAGTATTTT. Encoded protein: CASSYDARGSTWEGPDTQYF.

This chain uses TRBV2 with TRBJ1-3, with TRBD1 as a possible D gene (6 bases). This CDR3 has 12 amino acids. Germline CDR1 reads SNHLY; CDR2 reads FYNNEI. Trimming removed 6 bases at V and 4 bases at J, with 7 bases between. The CDR3 loop is CASRRGGNTIYF. In DNA form, the CDR3 reads TGTGCCAGCAGGAGGGGGGGAAACACCATATATTTT.

This clonotype was detected ten times or more. V is TRBV2 and J is TRBJ1-2; D is unresolved. With 6 bases removed from V and 3 bases from J, the gap between germline ends came to 5 bases. The germline V gene has CDR1 SNHLY and CDR2 FYNNEI. CDR3 length: 11 amino acids. Written as DNA, the CDR3 is TGTGCCAGCAGGGACCACTATGGCTACACCTTC. It translates to CASRDHYGYTF.

The rearrangement joins TRBV12-3 or TRBV12-4 to TRBJ1-2; D ambiguous. The V gene lost 2 bases and the J gene lost 6 bases, with 16 bases spanning the gap. CDR3 length: 15 amino acids. CDR3 DNA sequence: TGTGCCAGCAGTTTATTGGGAGGCTTTACTGATGGCTACACCTTC. The encoded protein is CASSLLGGFTDGYTF.

This clonotype was seen ten or more times. The CDR3 bases are TGTGCCAGCAGTTTCGGCGGGAGTAGCTACGAGCAGTACTTC. It translates to CASSFGGSSYEQYF. The chain employs TRBV28 and TRBJ2-7, with 7 positions matching TRBD2. This CDR3 is built from 14 residues. V dropped 3 bases and J dropped 3; count of bases not matched to a gene: 5. Germline V gene sequence: CDR1 MDHEN, CDR2 SYDVKM.

Note on this clonotype: The junction shows a germline mismatch at one end, possibly a read error. The chain is built from TRBV27 and TRBJ2-1; weak D call: TRBD2 (6 bases). Germline loops: CDR1 MNHEY, CDR2 SMNVEV (reference sequence). This CDR3 is built from 15 residues. CDR3 sequence: CASILGTSTRDEHFF. In nucleotides, the CDR3 is TGTGCCAGCATCCTCGGCACTAGCACTCGGGATGAGCATTTCTTC.